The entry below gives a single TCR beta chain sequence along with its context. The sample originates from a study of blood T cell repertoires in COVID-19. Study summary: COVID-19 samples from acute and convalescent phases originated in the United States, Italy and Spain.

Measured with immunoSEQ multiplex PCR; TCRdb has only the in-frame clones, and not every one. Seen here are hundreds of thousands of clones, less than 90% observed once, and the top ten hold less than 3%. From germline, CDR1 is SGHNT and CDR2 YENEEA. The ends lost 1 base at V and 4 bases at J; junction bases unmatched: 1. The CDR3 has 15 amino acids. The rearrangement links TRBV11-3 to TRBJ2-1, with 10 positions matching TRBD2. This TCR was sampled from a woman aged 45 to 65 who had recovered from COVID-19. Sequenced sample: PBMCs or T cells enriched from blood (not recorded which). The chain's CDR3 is CASSLGTSGYNEQFF. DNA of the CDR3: TGTGCCAGCAGCTTAGGGACTAGCGGTTACAATGAGCAGTTCTTC.